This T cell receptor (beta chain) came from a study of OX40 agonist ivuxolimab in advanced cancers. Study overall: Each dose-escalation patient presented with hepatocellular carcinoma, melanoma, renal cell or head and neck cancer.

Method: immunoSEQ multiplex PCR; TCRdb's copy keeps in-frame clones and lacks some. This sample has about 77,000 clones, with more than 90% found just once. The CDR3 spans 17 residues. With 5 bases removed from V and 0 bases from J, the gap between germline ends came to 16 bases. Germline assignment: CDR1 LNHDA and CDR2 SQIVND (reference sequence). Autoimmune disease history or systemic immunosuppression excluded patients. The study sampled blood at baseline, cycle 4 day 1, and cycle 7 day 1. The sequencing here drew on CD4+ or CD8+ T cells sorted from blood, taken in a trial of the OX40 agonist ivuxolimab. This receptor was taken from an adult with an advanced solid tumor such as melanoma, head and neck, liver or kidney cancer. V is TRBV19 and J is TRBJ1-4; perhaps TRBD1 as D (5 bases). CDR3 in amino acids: CASSSSVGGATNEKLFF. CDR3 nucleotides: TGTGCCAGTAGTTCCTCGGTGGGGGGAGCAACTAATGAAAAACTGTTTTTT.